The 22 T cell receptor beta chains below come from one sample, sequenced in a study of T cell responses to AZD1222 COVID-19 vaccine. TCRdb keeps only in-frame clones here, not all; method: immunoSEQ multiplex PCR. The sample has 75,000 to 100,000 clones; roughly 88% are singletons. The source material was peripheral blood, sampled on day 0 of AZD1222 vaccination. The receptors were gathered from an adult in good health.

This clone has only one observation. The rearrangement links TRBV10-3 to TRBJ2-6; tentatively, D is TRBD1 or TRBD2 (5 bases each). The CDR3 covers 16 residues. CDR1 and CDR2 (germline): ENHRY, SYGVKD. V gave up 0 bases and J gave up 2 bases, with 8 bases separating them. CDR3 protein: CAISESGVTGANVLTF. CDR3 coding DNA: TGTGCCATCAGTGAGTCGGGGGTGACTGGGGCCAACGTCCTGACTTTC.

The chain has TRBV4-2 and TRBJ1-5; the D gene is possibly TRBD1 (5 bases). V was clipped by 0 bases and J by 7 bases, with 13 bases between them. From germline, CDR1 is LGHNA and CDR2 YNFKEQ. The length of the CDR3 is 15 residues. The CDR3, as DNA: TGTGCCAGCAGCCAAGATTTGGGGGGGGGACAGCCCCAGCATTTT. This codes for CASSQDLGGGQPQHF.

This chain uses TRBV25-1 with TRBJ2-3, with D possibly TRBD1 on 6 matching bases. The germline V gene has CDR1 MGHDK and CDR2 SYGVNS. The germline V and J ends were trimmed by 0 bases and 2 bases, with 9 bases remaining between them. The CDR3 is 15 residues long. Written as DNA, the CDR3 is TGTGCCAGCAGTGAATACAGGACAGACACAGATACGCAGTATTTT. This sequence encodes CASSEYRTDTDTQYF.

The V gene is TRBV10-3, the J gene TRBJ1-5, with a possible D match to TRBD1 (5 bases). Per the germline V gene, CDR1 is ENHRY and CDR2 is SYGVKD. Deletions cut 3 bases from V and 0 bases from J, with 9 bases between. The CDR3 consists of 15 residues. CDR3: CAISDRQGSNQPQHF. The CDR3 DNA reads TGTGCCATCAGTGACAGGCAGGGTAGCAATCAGCCCCAGCATTTT.

V and J are TRBV5-4 and TRBJ1-2; 7 bases map to TRBD1. The V segment lost 7 bases and the J segment 5 bases; nucleotides outside the gene matches: 20. The CDR3 is 17 amino acids. Germline CDR1 SGHNT, CDR2 YYREEE (reference sequence). The CDR3 loop is CASSPLLTGTSSYGYTF. CDR3 in DNA: TGTGCCAGCTCCCCGCTTTTGACAGGGACAAGTTCTTATGGCTACACCTTC.

V gene TRBV10-3 combines with J gene TRBJ1-1; D perhaps matches TRBD1 (5 bases). Germline CDR1 is ENHRY and CDR2 is SYGVKD. CDR3 length equals 11 residues. The ends were cut back, 6 bases at V and 4 bases at J, with 6 bases in the middle. CDR3 bases: TGTGCCATCAGCCAGGGCACTGAAGCTTTCTTT. Translation: CAISQGTEAFF.

The CDR3 region is CATPRGEPEAFF. For the CDR3, the DNA is TGTGCCACACCGCGGGGGGAACCTGAAGCTTTCTTT. This chain connects TRBV7-6 to TRBJ1-1; a weak D match, TRBD1 (5 bases). V was pared by 10 bases and J by 6 bases, with 15 bases between. CDR3 size: 12 residues. Germline V gene data show CDR1 as SGHVS and CDR2 as FNYEAQ.

The chain is built from TRBV5-6 and TRBJ2-5; D possibly corresponds to TRBD1 (5 bases). In germline, CDR1 is SGHDT, CDR2 YYEEEE. With 5 bases removed from V and 7 bases from J, the gap between germline ends came to 18 bases. The CDR3 is 14 residues long. The CDR3, as DNA: TGTGCCAGCAGTTCCCTGACAGTTTTCGCGACCCAGTACTTC. This gives the protein CASSSLTVFATQYF.

The gene calls are TRBV27 and TRBJ1-2, with unresolved D. Germline V CDR1 and CDR2: MNHEY, SMNVEV (reference sequence). V gave up 6 bases and J gave up 0 bases, with 14 bases separating them. The CDR3 has 15 residues. CDR3: CASSPAGRANYGYTF. The CDR3 region has the DNA TGTGCCAGCAGCCCGGCGGGTAGAGCTAACTATGGCTACACCTTC.

J is TRBJ1-5 and V is TRBV30; D unresolved. The CDR3 has 13 amino acids. V was clipped by 2 bases and J by 2 bases, with 7 bases between them. The germline V gene encodes CDR1 GTSNPN and CDR2 SVGIG (reference sequence). CDR3 nucleotide sequence: TGTGCCTGGAGTCTGGTGGGCAATCAGCCCCAGCATTTT. As protein: CAWSLVGNQPQHF.

V gene TRBV7-3 combines with J gene TRBJ2-1, with D tentatively TRBD2 (6 bases). Germline V gene data show CDR1 as SGHTA and CDR2 as FQGTGA. V lost 6 bases, J lost 8 bases, and 20 bases lay in between. The CDR3 runs to 15 residues. CDR3 loop: CASSAGTWSLDEQFF. For the CDR3, the DNA is TGTGCCAGCAGTGCCGGGACTTGGTCTTTAGATGAGCAGTTCTTC.

In this sample, this clone turned up once. The V gene is TRBV28, the J gene TRBJ1-3; D remains unclear. The CDR3 sequence is 14 residues long. The germline V and J ends were trimmed by 2 bases and 3 bases, with 8 bases remaining between them. Germline V gene sequence: CDR1 MDHEN, CDR2 SYDVKM. The CDR3 nucleotides are TGTGCCAGCAGTTTAGAACAGATTGGAAACACCATATATTTT. Translating gives CASSLEQIGNTIYF.

This clone was seen once. The J gene is TRBJ2-3, the V gene TRBV2; TRBD2 matches at 9 bases. From germline, CDR1 is SNHLY and CDR2 FYNNEI. The CDR3 consists of 17 residues. Trimming cost V 6 bases and J 0 bases; bases outside gene matches: 10. This CDR3 is CASRSGRPQSSTDTQYF. Here the CDR3 DNA reads TGTGCCAGCAGAAGCGGGAGGCCCCAATCTAGCACAGATACGCAGTATTTT.

This clone was counted a few times. This chain links TRBV4-3 with TRBJ1-2; 12 nucleotides align to TRBD1. Trimming took 1 base from V and 7 from J; bases not matched to a gene: 10. Germline CDR1 and CDR2: LGHNA and YSLEER. This CDR3 has 17 residues. The CDR3 sequence: CASSQGLGTGGGGGYTF. As DNA, the CDR3 is TGCGCCAGCAGCCAAGGACTCGGGACAGGGGGCGGGGGTGGCTACACCTTC.

This clone appeared once. The chain combines TRBV6-5 with TRBJ1-1, with 8 bases matching TRBD1. The V segment lost 7 bases and the J segment 8 bases; nucleotides outside the gene matches: 3. The CDR3 runs to 11 residues. CDR1 MNHEY and CDR2 SVGAGI come from the germline V gene. The CDR3 reads CASIRTGEAFF. The DNA of the CDR3 is TGTGCCAGCATTAGGACAGGGGAAGCTTTCTTT.

CDR3 DNA: TGTGCCAGCAGCCCAAGGGACAGGGGGACTTCTGGCTACACCTTC. Its translation is CASSPRDRGTSGYTF. The chain uses TRBV5-6 and TRBJ1-2; 11 bases line up with TRBD1. Germline-derived CDR1 and CDR2 are SGHDT and YYEEEE. The CDR3 runs to 15 residues. The V segment lost 4 bases and the J segment 7 bases; nucleotides outside the gene matches: 9.

On this clone: Other nucleotide sequences from this sample produce the same CDR3. J is TRBJ2-7 and V is TRBV30; D gene unclear. CDR3 length: 13 residues. The germline gives CDR1 GTSNPN, CDR2 SVGIG (reference sequence). V lost 2 bases, J lost 3 bases, and 11 bases lay in between. The CDR3 sequence is CAWSLQINYEQYF. In DNA form, the CDR3 reads TGTGCCTGGAGTTTACAGATAAACTACGAGCAGTACTTC.

The chain has TRBV18 and TRBJ2-1; no reliable D call. The CDR3 is made up of 15 amino acids. Germline values: CDR1 KGHSH, CDR2 LQKENI. Trimming shortened V by 3 bases and J by 4 bases, and 13 bases separated the two germline ends. The CDR3 region is CASSPGAAMYNEQFF. The CDR3, as DNA: TGTGCCAGCTCACCCGGAGCAGCTATGTACAATGAGCAGTTCTTC.

This chain uses TRBV2 with TRBJ2-3; 13 nucleotides align to TRBD2. V was clipped by 7 bases and J by 4 bases; unmatched bases: 14. The CDR3 loop spans 18 amino acids. CDR1 SNHLY and CDR2 FYNNEI come from the germline V gene. The CDR3 reads CASTVPGLAGTDADTQYF. The CDR3 DNA reads as TGTGCCAGCACCGTCCCGGGACTAGCGGGGACGGATGCAGATACGCAGTATTTT.

This clone is classed as medium-sized (0.01 to 0.1%). The chain links TRBV18 to TRBJ2-7, with 9 bases matching TRBD2. The CDR3 is 16 residues long. V lost 3 bases and J lost 4; bases outside the gene matches: 10. CDR1 is KGHSH and CDR2 is LQKENI in the germline V gene. The CDR3 loop is CASSPPGTSSLYEQYF. CDR3 nucleotides: TGTGCCAGCTCACCCCCCGGGACTAGCTCCCTTTACGAGCAGTACTTC. Supplemented by reference TRBV18 and TRBJ2-7, the full variable domain reads NAGVMQNPRHLVRRRGQEARLRCSPMKGHSHVYWYRQLPEEGLKFMVYLQKENIIDESGMPKERFSAEFPKEGPSILRIQQVVRGDSAAYFCASSPPGTSSLYEQYFGPGTRLTVT.

V gene TRBV9 combines with J gene TRBJ1-4; a possible D gene is TRBD1 (6 bases). V was pared by 3 bases and J by 7 bases, with 13 bases between. Germline CDR1 SGDLS, CDR2 YYNGEE. The CDR3 is 14 amino acids. CDR3 coding DNA: TGTGCCAGCAGCGAAACAGGGAGTGTTGAAAAACTGTTTTTT. Its protein is CASSETGSVEKLFF.

The rearrangement links TRBV18 to TRBJ2-1; 7 positions match TRBD1. With 3 bases clipped from V and 2 bases from J, the junction kept 13 bases outside the gene matches. Germline CDR1 and CDR2: KGHSH and LQKENI. The CDR3 contains 18 residues. CDR3 in amino acids: CASSPFGNRDRTYNEQFF. The CDR3, as DNA: TGTGCCAGCTCACCGTTCGGAAATAGGGACAGAACCTACAATGAGCAGTTCTTC.